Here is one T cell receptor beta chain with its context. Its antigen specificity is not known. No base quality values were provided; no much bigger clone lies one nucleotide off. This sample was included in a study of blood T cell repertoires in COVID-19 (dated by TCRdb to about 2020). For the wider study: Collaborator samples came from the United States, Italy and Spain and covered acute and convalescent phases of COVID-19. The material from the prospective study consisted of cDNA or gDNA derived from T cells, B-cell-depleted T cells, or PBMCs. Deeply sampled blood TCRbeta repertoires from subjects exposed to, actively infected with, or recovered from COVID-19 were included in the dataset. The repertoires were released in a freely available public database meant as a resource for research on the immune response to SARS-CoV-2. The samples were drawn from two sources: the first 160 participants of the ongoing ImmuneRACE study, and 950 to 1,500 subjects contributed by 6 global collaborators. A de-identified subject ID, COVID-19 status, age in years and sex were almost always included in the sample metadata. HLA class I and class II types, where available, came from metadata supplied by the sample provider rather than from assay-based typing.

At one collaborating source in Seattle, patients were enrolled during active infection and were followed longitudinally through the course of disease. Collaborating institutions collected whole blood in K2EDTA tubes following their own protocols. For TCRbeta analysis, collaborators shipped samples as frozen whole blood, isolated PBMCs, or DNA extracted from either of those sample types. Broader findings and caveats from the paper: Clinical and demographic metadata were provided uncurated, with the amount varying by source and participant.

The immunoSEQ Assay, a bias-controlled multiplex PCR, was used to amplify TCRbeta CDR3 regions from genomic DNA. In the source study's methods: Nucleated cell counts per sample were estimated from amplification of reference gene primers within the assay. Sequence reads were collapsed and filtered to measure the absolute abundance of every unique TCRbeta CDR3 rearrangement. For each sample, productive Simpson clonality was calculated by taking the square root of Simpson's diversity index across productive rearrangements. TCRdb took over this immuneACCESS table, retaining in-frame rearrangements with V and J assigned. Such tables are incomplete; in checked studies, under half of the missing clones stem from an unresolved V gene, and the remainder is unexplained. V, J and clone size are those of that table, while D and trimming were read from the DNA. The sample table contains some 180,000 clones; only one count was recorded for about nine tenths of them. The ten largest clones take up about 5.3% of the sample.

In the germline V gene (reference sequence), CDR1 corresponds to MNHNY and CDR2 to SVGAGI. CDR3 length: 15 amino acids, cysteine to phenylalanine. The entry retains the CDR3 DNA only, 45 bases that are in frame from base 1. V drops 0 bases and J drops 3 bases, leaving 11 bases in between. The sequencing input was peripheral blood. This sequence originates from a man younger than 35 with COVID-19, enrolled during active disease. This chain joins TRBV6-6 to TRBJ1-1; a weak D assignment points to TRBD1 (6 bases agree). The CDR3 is CASSYSARGHTEAFF. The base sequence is TGTGCCAGCAGTTACTCCGCCAGGGGCCACACTGAAGCTTTCTTT.